Below are 21 T cell receptor beta chains sequenced from a single sample in a study of T cell repertoires in cytomegalovirus infection. Their recognized antigens are unknown. Each CDR3 protein is one row after TCRdb ran MiXCR on the reads. The sample has hundreds of thousands of distinct CDR3 sequences, under 55% seen once. The sample in question was cultured PBMCs, obtained from culture after CMV antigen stimulation. These receptors all stem from a human donor in good health (CMV status not recorded). Some clones in this sample may be carry-over from other donors' samples.

The CDR3 sequence is CASSPHRAGITEAFF. The CDR3 nucleotides read TGTGCCAGCAGCCCCCACAGGGCAGGTATCACTGAAGCTTTCTTT. The genes are TRBV7-9 and TRBJ1-1; maybe TRBD1 (6 bases). The CDR3 runs to 15 residues. The V gene lost 5 bases and the J gene lost 4 bases, with 17 bases spanning the gap. CDR1 is SEHNR and CDR2 is FQNEAQ in the germline V gene (reference sequence).

The chain joins TRBV12-3 or TRBV12-4 to TRBJ2-3; a weak D match, TRBD1 (6 bases). The V end lost 6 bases, the J end lost 4 bases, and 17 bases lay between the germline ends. The CDR3 spans 15 residues. The CDR3 spells CASSPSGGRADTQYF. Here the CDR3 DNA reads TGTGCCAGCAGCCCCTCTGGGGGCCGAGCAGATACGCAGTATTTT.

The chain uses TRBV6-1 and TRBJ2-7, with 13 bases matching TRBD2. V lost 4 bases, J lost 3 bases, and 3 bases stayed unmatched. The CDR3 is made up of 15 amino acids. Germline CDR1 is MNHNS and CDR2 is SASEGT. CDR3 coding DNA: TGTGCCAGCAGTGGGACTAGCGGGGGCTACTACGAGCAGTACTTC. Amino acid sequence: CASSGTSGGYYEQYF.

The rearrangement uses TRBV20-1 and TRBJ1-4; D is ambiguous. With 1 base removed from V and 0 bases from J, the gap between germline ends came to 9 bases. This CDR3 is built from 15 residues. Germline assignment: CDR1 DFQATT and CDR2 SNEGSKA (reference sequence). CDR3 sequence (DNA): TGCAGTGCTAGAGTGAGGACTGCAACTAATGAAAAACTGTTTTTT. Its protein product is CSARVRTATNEKLFF.

This chain connects TRBV12-3 or TRBV12-4 to TRBJ2-3; no firm D call. The CDR3 spans 16 residues. V gave up 3 bases and J gave up 2 bases, with 15 bases separating them. The CDR3 DNA sequence: TGTGCCAGCAGTTTGAGTGCGAGAAGTAACACAGATACGCAGTATTTT. Translating it yields CASSLSARSNTDTQYF.

The chain recombines TRBV6-6 with TRBJ2-3; 7 bases map to TRBD2. The CDR3 length is 16 residues. Germline CDR1 MNHNY, CDR2 SVGAGI (reference sequence). The junction had 9 bases not matched to a gene; V was cut back by 0 bases and J by 6 bases. The CDR3 loop reads CASSYSKGLSFDTQYF. For the CDR3, the DNA is TGTGCCAGCAGTTACTCGAAGGGACTATCATTTGATACGCAGTATTTT.

This clonotype was recorded a few times. This chain connects TRBV20-1 to TRBJ2-1, with 13 bases lining up with TRBD2. The V and J ends lost 5 bases and 6 bases, in that order; junction bases with no gene match: 7. There are 15 residues in the CDR3. Looked up from germline, CDR1 is DFQATT and CDR2 is SNEGSKA (reference sequence). The CDR3, as DNA: TGCAGTGCTCTAAGGACTAGCGGGAGAGGCAATGAGCAGTTCTTC. This gives the protein CSALRTSGRGNEQFF.

This clonotype was counted between two and nine times. The chain combines TRBV11-2 with TRBJ2-1; TRBD2 aligns across 8 bases. The ends lost 4 bases at V and 5 bases at J; junction bases unmatched: 7. The CDR3 totals 15 residues. CDR1 and CDR2 (germline): SGHAT, FQNNGV. In nucleotides, the CDR3 is TGTGCCAGCAGCTCGAGCGGGAGTCCCCACAATGAGCAGTTCTTC. This encodes CASSSSGSPHNEQFF.

The chain combines TRBV6-5 with TRBJ2-7; a weak D match, TRBD2 (5 bases). Germline assignment: CDR1 MNHEY and CDR2 SVGAGI. V was pared by 5 bases and J by 0 bases, with 11 bases between. CDR3 size: 14 residues. Here the CDR3 DNA reads TGTGCCAGCAGTCCGGACTTGGTCTCCTACGAGCAGTACTTC. It is translated as CASSPDLVSYEQYF.

This clonotype was observed a handful of times. This CDR3 reads CASSYQEDLEQYF. CDR3 nucleotide sequence: TGTGCCAGCAGTTATCAGGAGGACTTGGAGCAGTACTTC. The chain carries TRBV11-2 and TRBJ2-7; a possible D gene is TRBD2 (5 bases). V lost 6 bases to trimming and J lost 7 bases, with 16 bases between them. Per germline, CDR1 SGHAT and CDR2 FQNNGV. The CDR3 sequence is 13 residues long.

This clonotype was recorded a few times. This chain links TRBV7-2 with TRBJ2-3, with TRBD2 matching over 8 bases. CDR3 length equals 17 residues. V shed 6 bases and J 3 bases; nucleotides not matched to a gene: 14. CDR1 is SGHTA and CDR2 is FQGNSA in the germline V gene. CDR3 DNA: TGTGCCAGCAGGTCCAAGCGCGGGGGGACGGGGACAGATACGCAGTATTTT. Translating it yields CASRSKRGGTGTDTQYF.

This clonotype was observed a handful of times. The gene calls are TRBV11-2 and TRBJ2-7; 7 bases are a match to TRBD1. Germline CDR1 and CDR2: SGHAT and FQNNGV. V lost 3 bases to trimming and J lost 2 bases; unmatched junction nucleotides: 4. This CDR3 has 14 residues. CDR3 region: CASSLTGSPYEQYF. CDR3 nucleotide sequence: TGTGCCAGCAGCTTGACAGGGTCTCCCTACGAGCAGTACTTC.

The chain combines TRBV20-1 with TRBJ2-3, with D maybe TRBD2 (6 bases). The CDR3 has 14 amino acids. V lost 4 bases to trimming and J lost 2 bases, with 13 bases between them. Germline V gene lookup returns CDR1 DFQATT and CDR2 SNEGSKA (reference sequence). Here the CDR3 DNA reads TGCAGTGCTACTAATCGGGAGACCACAGATACGCAGTATTTT. It encodes CSATNRETTDTQYF.

This clonotype was counted between two and nine times. The chain joins TRBV27 to TRBJ2-3; perhaps TRBD2 as D (6 bases). The CDR3 covers 16 residues. Germline V lookup: CDR1 MNHEY, CDR2 SMNVEV (reference sequence). Trimming pared 3 bases from V and 0 bases from J, leaving 13 bases between. CDR3 sequence reads: CASSFLGRFSTDTQYF. The CDR3 DNA follows: TGTGCCAGCAGTTTTTTGGGGAGGTTTAGCACAGATACGCAGTATTTT.

The chain combines TRBV28 with TRBJ2-7; 7 bases match TRBD1. Trimming at V came to 3 bases and at J to 2 bases, leaving 4 bases not matched to a gene. Germline loops: CDR1 MDHEN, CDR2 SYDVKM. The CDR3 contains 14 residues. The CDR3 DNA follows: TGTGCCAGCAGTTTCGGACAGGCGGCCTACGAGCAGTACTTC. Translation: CASSFGQAAYEQYF.

This clonotype was counted ten times or more. The chain combines TRBV7-8 with TRBJ2-3, with 8 positions matching TRBD1. The CDR3 extends over 15 amino acids. Germline V gives CDR1 SGHVS, CDR2 FQNEAQ. V was pared by 5 bases and J by 3 bases, with 7 bases of the junction left unmatched. CDR3 DNA sequence: TGTGCCAGCAGCCCAGGGGGCTCTAGAACAGATACGCAGTATTTT. This encodes CASSPGGSRTDTQYF.

V gene TRBV6-1 combines with J gene TRBJ2-3, with D perhaps TRBD1 or TRBD2 (6 bases each). From germline, CDR1 is MNHNS and CDR2 SASEGT. This CDR3 has 13 residues. Trimming took off 3 bases at V and 7 bases at J, with 11 bases between the two ends. The CDR3 DNA reads TGTGCCAGCAGTGATAGGGGGGATAATACGCAGTATTTT. It translates to CASSDRGDNTQYF.

This chain connects TRBV20-1 to TRBJ1-1; perhaps TRBD1 as D (6 bases). Trimming stripped 4 bases from V and 1 base from J, with 10 bases between. The CDR3 has 13 residues. Germline values: CDR1 DFQATT, CDR2 SNEGSKA (reference sequence). The DNA of the CDR3 is TGCAGTGCTATCCGGGACACGAACACTGAAGCTTTCTTT. This codes for CSAIRDTNTEAFF.

This clonotype was recorded many times. V and J are TRBV7-8 and TRBJ1-6, with 7 bases identical to TRBD1. The CDR3 length is 14 residues. Germline values: CDR1 SGHVS, CDR2 FQNEAQ. V was pared by 4 bases and J by 14 bases, with 11 bases of the junction left unmatched. CDR3 in DNA: TGTGCCAGCAGCTATCGGACAGGCCAGGGGGCCCTCCACTTT. Translation gives CASSYRTGQGALHF. Variable domain in full (rest from reference TRBV7-8 and TRBJ1-6): GAGVSQSPRYKVAKRGQDVALRCDPISGHVSLFWYQQALGQGPEFLTYFQNEAQLDKSGLPSDRFFAERPEGSVSTLKIQRTQQEDSAVYLCASSYRTGQGALHFGNGTRLTVT.

V usage is TRBV7-8 and J usage is TRBJ2-2; D gene ambiguous. The CDR3 length is 14 residues. CDR1 and CDR2 (germline): SGHVS, FQNEAQ. Trimming took off 10 bases at V and 4 bases at J, with 16 bases between the two ends. In DNA, the CDR3 is TGTGCCATCGGCACGGGCGTGGGCACCGGGGAGCTGTTTTTT. Its translation is CAIGTGVGTGELFF.

This chain joins TRBV6-6 and TRBJ2-7; perhaps TRBD1 as D (6 bases). Trimming cost V 1 base and J 7 bases, with 8 bases left between them. The CDR3 has 12 amino acids. In germline, CDR1 is MNHNY, CDR2 SVGAGI (reference sequence). This CDR3 reads CASSYWDKEQYF. The CDR3 DNA reads TGTGCCAGCAGTTACTGGGACAAGGAGCAGTACTTC.